A single sample is the source of the 24 T cell receptor beta chains below, sequenced in a study of technical replicates of blood from several donors. The assay was immunoSEQ multiplex PCR, and TCRdb's table has in-frame clones only and misses some. Of 80,000 or so clones in the sample, roughly 98% are singletons; the top ten hold approximately 0.14%. Sequenced material: T cells isolated from PBMCs. The receptors were gathered from a human donor in good health.

This clone was found once. V and J are TRBV30 and TRBJ1-2; D gene ambiguous. The ends were cut back, 1 base at V and 4 bases at J, with 16 bases in the middle. Per germline, CDR1 GTSNPN and CDR2 SVGIG (reference sequence). This CDR3 comprises 15 residues. CDR3 in amino acids: CAWSAGSGVGYGYTF. CDR3 bases: TGTGCCTGGAGTGCCGGGTCGGGAGTCGGCTATGGCTACACCTTC. Looking up the rest from reference TRBV30 and TRBJ1-2 gives the full variable domain: SQTIHQWPATLVQPVGSPLSLECTVEGTSNPNLYWYRQAAGRGLQLLFYSVGIGQISSEVPQNLSASRPQDRQFILSSKKLLLSDSGFYLCAWSAGSGVGYGYTFGSGTRLTVV.

The chain carries TRBV5-6 and TRBJ2-2; TRBD2 agrees at 7 bases. The CDR3 consists of 16 residues. V shed 1 base and J 6 bases; nucleotides not matched to a gene: 9. From germline, CDR1 is SGHDT and CDR2 YYEEEE. CDR3 in DNA: TGTGCCAGCAGCTTGCAAGGGACTATGCTTTCCGGGGAGCTGTTTTTT. This gives the protein CASSLQGTMLSGELFF.

The chain employs TRBV5-4 and TRBJ1-1; a weak D match, TRBD1 (5 bases). The CDR3 runs 13 residues. Germline V gene data show CDR1 as SGHNT and CDR2 as YYREEE (reference sequence). V lost 0 bases and J lost 5, with 8 bases in between. The chain's CDR3 is CASSLDRTTEAFF. The CDR3 DNA sequence: TGTGCCAGCAGCTTGGACAGGACAACTGAAGCTTTCTTT.

V gene TRBV4-1 combines with J gene TRBJ1-1, with TRBD1 as a possible D gene (6 bases). The CDR3 totals 14 residues. Trimming stripped 6 bases from V and 1 base from J, with 12 bases between. Per the germline V gene, CDR1 is MGHRA and CDR2 is YSYEKL. The CDR3 is CASRGTRGNTEAFF. Written as DNA, the CDR3 is TGCGCCAGCAGGGGGACAAGGGGGAACACTGAAGCTTTCTTT.

This chain links TRBV7-9 with TRBJ2-5; D possibly corresponds to TRBD1 (6 bases). Germline V gene data show CDR1 as SEHNR and CDR2 as FQNEAQ (reference sequence). This CDR3 contains 14 residues. Trimming removed 1 base from V and 4 bases from J, with 10 bases in between. The CDR3 sequence: CASSLVGGPETQYF. CDR3 nucleotide sequence: TGTGCCAGCAGCTTAGTAGGGGGACCAGAGACCCAGTACTTC. Based on the CDR3 plus reference TRBV7-9 and TRBJ2-5, the full variable domain is DTGVSQNPRHKITKRGQNVTFRCDPISEHNRLYWYRQTLGQGPEFLTYFQNEAQLEKSRLLSDRFSAERPKGSFSTLEIQRTEQGDSAMYLCASSLVGGPETQYFGPGTRLLVL.

V usage is TRBV7-8 and J usage is TRBJ1-2; D call uncertain. The germline V and J ends were trimmed by 5 bases and 0 bases, with 16 bases remaining between them. CDR1 and CDR2 from the germline V gene are SGHVS and FQNEAQ. The length of the CDR3 is 16 residues. In DNA, the CDR3 is TGTGCCAGCAGCCCTGGGCGGGCAGGTACTAACTATGGCTACACCTTC. Protein product: CASSPGRAGTNYGYTF.

This rearrangement joins TRBV11-3 to TRBJ1-6; unclear D gene. V lost 0 bases to trimming and J lost 10 bases, with 7 bases between them. Germline-derived CDR1 and CDR2 are SGHNT and YENEEA. CDR3 size: 13 residues. This CDR3 reads CASSLDFGSPLHF. CDR3 DNA: TGTGCCAGCAGCTTAGATTTCGGGTCACCCCTCCACTTT.

V and J are TRBV10-2 and TRBJ2-5; TRBD2 matches at 8 bases. Trimming cost V 4 bases and J 5 bases; bases outside gene matches: 18. This CDR3 is built from 18 residues. Germline lookup yields CDR1 WSHSY and CDR2 SAAADI. The CDR3 DNA reads as TGCGCCAGCAGTGGGGCCTCTTCGGCGGGAGGACGACGGGAGACCCAGTACTTC. Translation: CASSGASSAGGRRETQYF.

The rearrangement links TRBV7-9 to TRBJ1-5; D is unclear. Germline assignment: CDR1 SEHNR and CDR2 FQNEAQ (reference sequence). The CDR3 runs to 16 residues. V lost 6 bases, J lost 2 bases, and 17 bases lay in between. CDR3 nucleotides: TGTGCCAGCAGTACAGCGGGAGGAGGTGGCAATCAGCCCCAGCATTTT. It codes for CASSTAGGGGNQPQHF.

This rearrangement joins TRBV7-9 to TRBJ1-2, with 7 bases matching TRBD1. CDR3 length equals 13 residues. Trimming at V came to 5 bases and at J to 4 bases, leaving 4 bases not matched to a gene. Germline CDR1 is SEHNR and CDR2 is FQNEAQ (reference sequence). The CDR3 is CASSPQGGYGYTF. In nucleotides, the CDR3 is TGTGCCAGCAGCCCCCAGGGGGGCTATGGCTACACCTTC.

The chain is built from TRBV2 and TRBJ2-7; TRBD1 matches at 10 bases. The V gene end was trimmed by 1 base and the J gene end by 0 bases; junction bases not matched to a gene: 6. The CDR3 is made up of 17 amino acids. The germline CDR1 and CDR2 sequences are SNHLY and FYNNEI. The CDR3, as DNA: TGTGCCAGCAGTGAAGGGGGTTGGACAGGGGGCTCCTACGAGCAGTACTTC. It encodes CASSEGGWTGGSYEQYF.

This clone was seen only once. The genes are TRBV5-1 and TRBJ2-2, with 12 bases matching TRBD2. The V gene's germline CDR1 is SGHRS and CDR2 YFSETQ. After removal of 0 bases from V and 2 bases from J, the junction contained 5 bases not matched to a gene. This CDR3 region has 18 residues. The CDR3 bases are TGCGCCAGCAGCTTGGGGAGAGGACTAGCGGGAAACACCGGGGAGCTGTTTTTT. This codes for CASSLGRGLAGNTGELFF.

This sequence joins TRBV5-6 and TRBJ2-7, with TRBD1 as a possible D gene (5 bases). This CDR3 spans 13 amino acids. Germline V gene sequence: CDR1 SGHDT, CDR2 YYEEEE. Trimming cost V 1 base and J 7 bases, with 12 bases left between them. CDR3: CASSLFRGREQYF. The CDR3 DNA reads TGTGCCAGCAGCTTGTTTAGGGGCCGGGAGCAGTACTTC.

The gene calls are TRBV7-7 and TRBJ2-7, with a tentative D call TRBD1 (6 bases). From germline, CDR1 is SSHAT and CDR2 FNYEAQ (reference sequence). Trimming pared 4 bases from V and 6 bases from J, leaving 16 bases between. CDR3 length: 14 residues. This chain's CDR3 is CASSSGHLTGEQYF. CDR3 DNA: TGTGCCAGCAGCTCGGGACACCTCACGGGCGAGCAGTACTTC.

J is TRBJ1-5 and V is TRBV4-1, with no clear D. The V gene's germline CDR1 is MGHRA and CDR2 YSYEKL. This CDR3 comprises 17 residues. The V end was cut by 3 bases, the J end by 1 base, with 16 bases between. The CDR3 sequence: CASSHRLREGSNQPQHF. CDR3 DNA: TGCGCCAGCAGCCACCGTTTAAGGGAGGGAAGCAATCAGCCCCAGCATTTT.

This chain uses TRBV27 with TRBJ2-2, with D uncertain. The CDR3 is 11 amino acids. Germline CDR1 MNHEY, CDR2 SMNVEV (reference sequence). V gave up 10 bases and J gave up 4 bases, with 7 bases separating them. CDR3 nucleotides: TGTGCCACCCGAGGCACCGGGGAGCTGTTTTTT. This codes for CATRGTGELFF.

Notes on this clone: One junction end disagrees with the germline gene, perhaps due to a read error. For the CDR3, the DNA is TGTGCCAGCAGTTTGGGACTAGCAGATTTCAATGAGCAGTTCTTC. This encodes CASSLGLADFNEQFF. The V and J genes are TRBV5-4 and TRBJ2-1, with 9 bases matching TRBD2. The CDR3 runs 15 residues. Germline V lookup: CDR1 SGHNT, CDR2 YYREEE (reference sequence).

In its sample, this clone was seen a few times. The chain couples TRBV5-1 to TRBJ2-5; TRBD1 matches 8 bases. J lost 5 bases, V lost 4 bases, and 7 bases had no gene match. Per germline, CDR1 SGHRS and CDR2 YFSETQ. CDR3 size: 14 residues. The CDR3 DNA sequence: TGCGCCAGCAGCCGGGGACAGGCAGGGGAGACCCAGTACTTC. It encodes CASSRGQAGETQYF.

The chain recombines TRBV7-9 with TRBJ1-2, with a weak D call TRBD1 (5 bases). The CDR3 runs to 14 residues. Trimming removed 5 bases at V and 4 bases at J, with 14 bases between. CDR1 and CDR2 from the germline V gene are SEHNR and FQNEAQ (reference sequence). This CDR3 reads CASSPPGSGYGYTF. CDR3 DNA: TGTGCCAGCAGCCCGCCAGGGTCGGGCTATGGCTACACCTTC.

The chain joins TRBV10-1 to TRBJ2-7, with 7 nucleotides matching TRBD1. CDR1 is WNHNN and CDR2 is SYGVQD in the germline V gene (reference sequence). This CDR3 has 16 amino acids. V lost 4 bases to trimming and J lost 1 base; unmatched junction nucleotides: 10. In nucleotides, the CDR3 is TGCGCCAGCAGTGGGCCTCGGGACAGCTCATCCTACGAGCAGTACTTC. Translating gives CASSGPRDSSSYEQYF.

The J gene is TRBJ1-2, the V gene TRBV5-6; TRBD1 matches 9 bases. Trimming cost V 6 bases and J 3 bases; bases outside gene matches: 12. Germline values: CDR1 SGHDT, CDR2 YYEEEE. This CDR3 contains 16 residues. Here the CDR3 reads CASNSGTGLWDYGYTF. CDR3 nucleotide sequence: TGTGCCAGCAACTCCGGGACAGGGCTATGGGACTATGGCTACACCTTC.

This rearrangement joins TRBV5-4 to TRBJ1-2, with 12 bases aligning to TRBD1. The CDR3 is made up of 14 amino acids. Germline CDR1 SGHNT, CDR2 YYREEE (reference sequence). Trimming at V came to 4 bases and at J to 8 bases, leaving 6 bases not matched to a gene. CDR3: CASSLGTGGSGYTF. CDR3 bases: TGTGCCAGCAGCCTCGGGACAGGGGGCAGCGGCTACACCTTC. Complete variable domain (other parts from reference TRBV5-4 and TRBJ1-2): ETGVTQSPTHLIKTRGQQVTLRCSSQSGHNTVSWYQQALGQGPQFIFQYYREEENGRGNFPPRFSGLQFPNYSSELNVNALELDDSALYLCASSLGTGGSGYTFGSGTRLTVV.

The V gene is TRBV4-1, the J gene TRBJ1-1; D gene unclear. Trimming removed 0 bases at V and 8 bases at J, with 13 bases between. CDR1 and CDR2 from the germline V gene are MGHRA and YSYEKL. This CDR3 region has 14 residues. As DNA, the CDR3 is TGCGCCAGCAGCCAAGAATGGAGGGCGGGGGAAGCTTTCTTT. This sequence encodes CASSQEWRAGEAFF.

The chain employs TRBV5-6 and TRBJ2-7; TRBD2 is a possible D gene (6 bases). Trimming stripped 2 bases from V and 2 bases from J, with 11 bases between. The CDR3 spans 14 residues. Per germline, CDR1 SGHDT and CDR2 YYEEEE. CDR3 nucleotide sequence: TGTGCCAGCAGCTTTCAGCGGGCTACCTACGAGCAGTACTTC. Its protein product is CASSFQRATYEQYF. Based on the CDR3 plus reference TRBV5-6 and TRBJ2-7, the full variable domain is DAGVTQSPTHLIKTRGQQVTLRCSPKSGHDTVSWYQQALGQGPQFIFQYYEEEERQRGNFPDRFSGHQFPNYSSELNVNALLLGDSALYLCASSFQRATYEQYFGPGTRLTVT.